These 13 T cell receptor beta chains originate from one sample sequenced in a study of T cell responses to AZD1222 COVID-19 vaccine. TCRdb's table, derived via immunoSEQ multiplex PCR, lists solely in-frame clones and lacks some. The sample lists over 75,000 clones, approximately 90% occurring once. This material consisted of peripheral blood, taken 28 days after the second AZD1222 dose. The receptors originated from an adult who received the AZD1222 COVID-19 vaccine.

This rearrangement joins TRBV29-1 to TRBJ1-2, with unresolved D. The CDR3 spans 9 residues. V was trimmed by 2 bases and J by 7 bases, leaving 2 bases between them. Germline V lookup: CDR1 SQVTM, CDR2 ANQGSEA. The CDR3 reads CSVESGYTF. The CDR3 region has the DNA TGCAGCGTTGAAAGTGGCTACACCTTC.

The chain joins TRBV6-9 to TRBJ1-1; D perhaps matches TRBD1 (6 bases). Per germline, CDR1 MNHGY and CDR2 SVAAGI. The CDR3 extends over 16 amino acids. Trimming took 7 bases from V and 2 from J, leaving 20 bases between them. This CDR3 reads CASTPTRTDHNTEAFF. The CDR3 bases are TGTGCCAGCACCCCAACCCGGACAGACCACAACACTGAAGCTTTCTTT.

V gene TRBV5-1 combines with J gene TRBJ1-4, with no clear D. CDR1 is SGHRS, CDR2 YFSETQ, per germline. The CDR3 totals 14 residues. Trimming pared 5 bases from V and 3 bases from J, leaving 11 bases between. For the CDR3, the DNA is TGCGCCAGCAGTATGCGTGATCCTAATGAAAAACTGTTTTTT. Its translation: CASSMRDPNEKLFF.

The chain carries TRBV28 and TRBJ2-7; the D gene is possibly TRBD2 (5 bases). From germline, CDR1 is MDHEN and CDR2 SYDVKM. V was trimmed by 8 bases and J by 2 bases, leaving 10 bases between them. The CDR3 runs 12 residues. CDR3 bases: TGTGCCAGCGTCACTAGTACCTACGAGCAGTACTTC. It translates to CASVTSTYEQYF.

The rearrangement links TRBV7-6 to TRBJ1-5; no definite D call. This CDR3 comprises 15 residues. V shed 1 base and J shed 3 bases, with 10 bases lying between them. Germline assignment: CDR1 SGHVS and CDR2 FNYEAQ. The CDR3 protein is CASSLEPPPNQPQHF. DNA for the CDR3: TGTGCCAGCAGCTTAGAACCGCCGCCCAATCAGCCCCAGCATTTT.

This clone was picked up one time. This chain joins TRBV4-3 and TRBJ1-5; D not resolved. The CDR3 runs 13 residues. V dropped 0 bases and J dropped 5 bases, with 5 bases sitting between them. Germline CDR1 and CDR2: LGHNA and YSLEER. This CDR3 is CASSQDSYQPQHF. The CDR3 DNA reads TGCGCCAGCAGCCAAGACAGTTATCAGCCCCAGCATTTT.

Comments on this clone: One end of the junction fails to match germline, which may point to a read error. This chain joins TRBV30 and TRBJ1-1; 8 bases are shared with TRBD1. CDR3 length: 11 amino acids. Germline CDR1 is GTSNPN and CDR2 is SVGIG (reference sequence). CDR3 in DNA: TGTGCCTGGAGGGCAGGGGGCGCACTTACCTTT. Protein sequence: CAWRAGGALTF.

In DNA form, the CDR3 reads TGTGCCAGCTCACCTTACCCAGAGAACACTGAAGCTTTCTTT. It yields the protein CASSPYPENTEAFF. The J gene is TRBJ1-1, the V gene TRBV18, with unresolved D. With 3 bases removed from V and 1 base from J, the gap between germline ends came to 9 bases. Germline V gives CDR1 KGHSH, CDR2 LQKENI. This CDR3 comprises 14 residues.

The chain is built from TRBV11-1 and TRBJ2-3; D perhaps matches TRBD1 (6 bases). V was trimmed by 5 bases and J by 3 bases, leaving 15 bases between them. The length of the CDR3 is 15 residues. The germline V gene encodes CDR1 SGHAT and CDR2 FQDESV (reference sequence). The CDR3, as DNA: TGTGCCAGCAGCCCAGGGGCCGACAGTACAGATACGCAGTATTTT. This codes for CASSPGADSTDTQYF.

CDR3 DNA: TGTGCCAGCAGCCCAGGGGGGCCCCTCCACTTT. Protein: CASSPGGPLHF. The V call is TRBV7-9, the J call TRBJ1-6; 7 nucleotides align to TRBD1. The ends lost 5 bases at V and 13 bases at J; junction bases unmatched: 2. The germline V gene encodes CDR1 SEHNR and CDR2 FQNEAQ (reference sequence). This CDR3 has 11 amino acids.

A word on this clone: The same CDR3 also results from other DNA sequences found in this sample. The chain recombines TRBV6-5 with TRBJ2-2; D call uncertain. The V and J ends lost 1 base and 5 bases respectively, with 5 bases between them. Germline lookup yields CDR1 MNHEY and CDR2 SVGAGI. The CDR3 length is 13 residues. CDR3 coding DNA: TGTGCCAGCAGTTACTTGGGAACCGGGGAGCTGTTTTTT. Protein sequence: CASSYLGTGELFF.

The CDR3 sequence is CASSLKGAGANEKLFF. DNA for the CDR3: TGTGCCAGCAGTTTAAAGGGGGCCGGAGCTAATGAAAAACTGTTTTTT. V usage is TRBV27 and J usage is TRBJ1-4, with TRBD1 matching over 7 bases. The CDR3 loop spans 16 amino acids. CDR1 MNHEY and CDR2 SMNVEV come from the germline V gene (reference sequence). Trimming cost V 2 bases and J 3 bases; bases outside gene matches: 6.

The rearrangement joins TRBV19 to TRBJ1-4, with a possible D match to TRBD1 (5 bases). V was shortened by 4 bases and J by 8 bases, with 11 bases between the two germline ends. CDR1 is LNHDA, CDR2 SQIVND, per germline (reference sequence). The CDR3 totals 13 residues. The CDR3 nucleotides are TGTGCCAGTAGTACGGGACGAGGGGAAAAACTGTTTTTT. Amino acids: CASSTGRGEKLFF. Supplemented by reference TRBV19 and TRBJ1-4, the full variable domain reads DGGITQSPKYLFRKEGQNVTLSCEQNLNHDAMYWYRQDPGQGLRLIYYSQIVNDFQKGDIAEGYSVSREKKESFPLTVTSAQKNPTAFYLCASSTGRGEKLFFGSGTQLSVL.